This TCR beta chain appears in the sequencing data of a study of blood T cells in healthy people across ages. At the level of the study: Per two T cells, template switching captured roughly one barcoded beta molecule.

It was with a sample-barcoded 5' primer and a J-beta primer mix that a second PCR of roughly 6 to 11 cycles was run. TCRdb reprocessed the 5' RACE reads via MiXCR and lists one record per CDR3 protein. The sample lists hundreds of thousands of distinct CDR3 sequences; roughly a quarter were seen once. A few counts support this clonotype. V shed 3 bases and J 6 bases; nucleotides not matched to a gene: 11. The CDR3 consists of 16 residues. Looked up from germline, CDR1 is ENHRY and CDR2 is SYGVKD. These same data were also listed under a study on T cells of mothers and their children.

Material for sequencing was blood. The chain carries TRBV10-3 and TRBJ2-1, with 7 bases matching TRBD2. The sequence derives from a boy between 2 and 10 years old in good health. As DNA, the CDR3 is TGTGCCATCAGTGACCTAGGCGGGAGAAGGGGCAATGAGCAGTTCTTC. Its protein product is CAISDLGGRRGNEQFF.